These 20 T cell receptor beta chains were sequenced from one sample in a study of T cell changes during pregnancy in multiple sclerosis (dated by TCRdb to between 2019 and 2020). Library prep was done by the immunoSEQ multiplex PCR assay. TCRdb retrieved this table from immuneACCESS and kept in-frame rearrangements only. Not all clones are present; in checked studies, unresolved V genes account for under half, and no reason is known for the remainder. For this sample the table gives nearly 110,000 clones, of which under 95% were detected only once. Less than 0.9% of the sample is held by the ten biggest clonotypes. This material consisted of peripheral blood, taken in the third trimester of pregnancy. Every receptor here comes from a female donor in good health, enrolled as a control in a pregnancy study.

This clone was observed once. The chain joins TRBV7-8 to TRBJ2-3; TRBD2 might be the D (7 bases). The V and J ends lost 1 base and 4 bases respectively, with 9 bases between them. Germline CDR1 and CDR2: SGHVS and FQNEAQ. The CDR3 sequence is 14 residues long. The CDR3 spells CASSLVGGADTQYF. CDR3 nucleotides: TGTGCCAGCAGCTTAGTAGGGGGGGCAGATACGCAGTATTTT.

V and J are TRBV5-4 and TRBJ2-2, with TRBD2 identical over 12 bases. CDR1 is SGHNT, CDR2 YYREEE, per germline (reference sequence). The CDR3 loop spans 15 amino acids. V was pared by 4 bases and J by 3 bases, with 1 base of the junction left unmatched. CDR3 in DNA: TGTGCCAGCAGCCCTAGCGGGGGGGACACCGGGGAGCTGTTTTTT. This translates into CASSPSGGDTGELFF. The whole variable domain, remainder taken from reference TRBV5-4 and TRBJ2-2, is ETGVTQSPTHLIKTRGQQVTLRCSSQSGHNTVSWYQQALGQGPQFIFQYYREEENGRGNFPPRFSGLQFPNYSSELNVNALELDDSALYLCASSPSGGDTGELFFGEGSRLTVL.

V and J are TRBV25-1 and TRBJ1-2, with D perhaps matching TRBD1 (5 bases). The CDR3 covers 13 residues. Germline assignment: CDR1 MGHDK and CDR2 SYGVNS. V lost 1 base and J 7 bases, leaving 10 bases between the germline ends. The CDR3 DNA follows: TGTGCCAGCAGTGAATGGGGGGACGGTGGCTACACCTTC. Translation gives CASSEWGDGGYTF.

A word on this clone: One end of the junction fails to match germline, which may point to a read error. The sample holds other DNA sequences that translate to the same CDR3. This sequence joins TRBV6-5 and TRBJ2-7; D is perhaps TRBD2 (5 bases). This CDR3 is built from 15 residues. CDR1 and CDR2 (germline): MNHEY, SVGAGI. This CDR3 is CASSLVDRGVNEQYF. The CDR3 bases are TGCGCCAGCAGTCTTGTCGACCGGGGAGTCAACGAGCAGTACTTC.

The chain couples TRBV2 to TRBJ2-3, with 13 positions matching TRBD2. CDR3 length: 18 residues. Germline CDR1 and CDR2: SNHLY and FYNNEI. V gave up 3 bases and J gave up 3 bases; unmatched junction bases: 9. Written as DNA, the CDR3 is TGTGCCAGCAGTGAGGTGACTAGCGGGGGGAGGGGGACAGATACGCAGTATTTT. This encodes CASSEVTSGGRGTDTQYF. Together with reference TRBV2 and TRBJ2-3, the CDR3 gives the full variable domain: EPEVTQTPSHQVTQMGQEVILRCVPISNHLYFYWYRQILGQKVEFLVSFYNNEISEKSEIFDDQFSVERPDGSNFTLKIRSTKLEDSAMYFCASSEVTSGGRGTDTQYFGPGTRLTVL.

This chain uses TRBV29-1 with TRBJ2-7, with TRBD1 matching over 9 bases. Germline V CDR1 and CDR2: SQVTM, ANQGSEA. Trimming took 1 base from V and 5 from J; bases not matched to a gene: 6. The length of the CDR3 is 14 residues. For the CDR3, the DNA is TGCAGCGTTGAAGCTCTGGGACAGGGCGACGAGCAGTACTTC. This encodes CSVEALGQGDEQYF.

This clone was seen once. The V call is TRBV5-1, the J call TRBJ1-4, with 9 bases that match TRBD1. With 5 bases clipped from V and 7 bases from J, the junction kept 6 bases outside the gene matches. CDR3 size: 14 residues. CDR1 is SGHRS, CDR2 YFSETQ, per germline. The CDR3 here is CASRTGTGTEKLFF. The DNA of the CDR3 is TGCGCCAGCAGAACCGGGACAGGGACTGAAAAACTGTTTTTT. The entire variable domain, with the rest obtained from reference TRBV5-1 and TRBJ1-4, is as follows: KAGVTQTPRYLIKTRGQQVTLSCSPISGHRSVSWYQQTPGQGLQFLFEYFSETQRNKGNFPGRFSGRQFSNSRSEMNVSTLELGDSALYLCASRTGTGTEKLFFGSGTQLSVL.

The chain joins TRBV14 to TRBJ1-2; tentatively, D is TRBD1 (5 bases). Germline CDR1 SGHDN, CDR2 FVKESK. The CDR3 spans 12 residues. With 8 bases removed from V and 2 bases from J, the gap between germline ends came to 9 bases. In DNA form, the CDR3 reads TGTGCCAGCGAACAGGAAAACTATGGCTACACCTTC. Residues: CASEQENYGYTF.

The chain combines TRBV18 with TRBJ2-3, with 13 bases identical to TRBD2. The V segment lost 1 base and the J segment 0 bases; nucleotides outside the gene matches: 4. This CDR3 is 18 amino acids long. CDR1 is KGHSH and CDR2 is LQKENI in the germline V gene. The CDR3 sequence: CASSPRTSGGPSTDTQYF. The CDR3 DNA reads TGTGCCAGCTCACCACGGACTAGCGGGGGTCCTAGCACAGATACGCAGTATTTT. Supplemented by reference TRBV18 and TRBJ2-3, the full variable domain reads NAGVMQNPRHLVRRRGQEARLRCSPMKGHSHVYWYRQLPEEGLKFMVYLQKENIIDESGMPKERFSAEFPKEGPSILRIQQVVRGDSAAYFCASSPRTSGGPSTDTQYFGPGTRLTVL.

The chain joins TRBV19 to TRBJ2-2; tentatively, D is TRBD2 (7 bases). Trimming removed 8 bases at V and 6 bases at J, with 19 bases between. This CDR3 has 15 amino acids. The V gene's germline CDR1 is LNHDA and CDR2 SQIVND (reference sequence). CDR3 region: CASGSGGQGAGELFF. CDR3 bases: TGTGCCAGTGGCTCCGGGGGGCAAGGGGCCGGGGAGCTGTTTTTT.

This clone is a singleton in its sample. V and J are TRBV27 and TRBJ1-2, with TRBD1 matching 10 bases. Germline V CDR1 and CDR2: MNHEY, SMNVEV (reference sequence). J was trimmed by 5 bases and V by 4 bases; bases with no gene match: 7. The CDR3 loop spans 15 amino acids. CDR3 nucleotides: TGTGCCAGCAGTTCTCGTCCGGGACAGGGGTATGGCTACACCTTC. Translated: CASSSRPGQGYGYTF.

A note on this clone: Different DNA sequences within this sample yield the same CDR3. The V call is TRBV9, the J call TRBJ2-7; possible D gene TRBD1, 6 bases. CDR1 SGDLS and CDR2 YYNGEE come from the germline V gene. This CDR3 comprises 14 residues. Deletions cut 3 bases from V and 1 base from J, with 11 bases between. In nucleotides, the CDR3 is TGTGCCAGCAGCGCAACAGGGTCTTCCTACGAGCAGTACTTC. Translation: CASSATGSSYEQYF.

The rearrangement uses TRBV30 and TRBJ2-7; no clear D gene. CDR1 and CDR2 (germline): GTSNPN, SVGIG (reference sequence). Deletions cut 6 bases from V and 5 bases from J, with 2 bases between. The CDR3 is 8 amino acids. CDR3 in amino acids: CACNEQYF. CDR3 DNA: TGTGCCTGCAACGAGCAGTACTTC.

The genes are TRBV9 and TRBJ2-7; D might be TRBD1 (5 bases). Germline lookup yields CDR1 SGDLS and CDR2 YYNGEE. V gave up 4 bases and J gave up 2 bases, with 16 bases separating them. The CDR3 totals 15 residues. The CDR3 bases are TGTGCCAGCAGCCCTAGACAGTCCCTCACCTACGAGCAGTACTTC. Residues: CASSPRQSLTYEQYF.

The CDR3 protein is CASSVVQQGYGYTF. The CDR3 bases are TGTGCCAGCAGTGTAGTACAACAGGGCTATGGCTACACCTTC. The rearrangement uses TRBV6-1 and TRBJ1-2, with TRBD1 as a possible D gene (6 bases). This CDR3 is built from 14 residues. Germline V gives CDR1 MNHNS, CDR2 SASEGT. V shed 4 bases and J shed 4 bases, with 13 bases lying between them.

This clone has only a few counts. The rearrangement joins TRBV29-1 to TRBJ1-5; 8 bases are a match to TRBD1. J lost 4 bases, V lost 7 bases, and 3 bases had no gene match. From germline, CDR1 is SQVTM and CDR2 ANQGSEA. This CDR3 comprises 12 residues. The CDR3 region has the DNA TGCAGCGGGGGACAGGCTAATCAGCCCCAGCATTTT. Encoded protein: CSGGQANQPQHF.

This rearrangement joins TRBV6-6 to TRBJ2-7, with 9 bases lining up with TRBD2. The J segment lost 4 bases and the V segment lost 8 bases, leaving 12 bases of the junction unmatched. The CDR3 extends over 15 amino acids. Germline-derived CDR1 and CDR2 are MNHNY and SVGAGI (reference sequence). CDR3 residues: CASGLVRRGGYEQYF. The CDR3 coding sequence is TGTGCCAGCGGCCTGGTTAGGCGGGGGGGATACGAGCAGTACTTC.

The CDR3 sequence is CASSPKRPGTEAFF. For the CDR3, the DNA is TGTGCCAGCAGCCCCAAGCGACCCGGCACTGAAGCTTTCTTT. This chain uses TRBV7-9 with TRBJ1-1, with D unresolved. From germline, CDR1 is SEHNR and CDR2 FQNEAQ (reference sequence). The CDR3 contains 14 residues. The ends were cut back, 5 bases at V and 4 bases at J, with 14 bases in the middle.

DNA of the CDR3: TGTGCCGGAAGGGGAGCGGGGCAGTCGCAGTACTTC. It yields the protein CAGRGAGQSQYF. The chain couples TRBV2 to TRBJ2-7, with 7 bases identical to TRBD2. V trimming: 11 bases; J trimming: 9 bases; junction bases outside the gene matches: 13. Germline CDR1 and CDR2: SNHLY and FYNNEI. The CDR3 runs 12 residues.

The rearrangement uses TRBV6-1 and TRBJ1-2; D gene unclear. CDR1 is MNHNS and CDR2 is SASEGT in the germline V gene. The CDR3 runs to 13 residues. V gave up 4 bases and J gave up 8 bases, with 14 bases separating them. In nucleotides, the CDR3 is TGTGCCAGCAGTGGGTTGGAGAATCTGGGCTACACCTTC. Protein: CASSGLENLGYTF.